This T cell receptor beta chain was identified in a study of glioma-infiltrating T cells. Study-wide findings and caveats: Gliomas, especially low-grade, showed above-expected tissue-blood divergence; non-neoplastic patients showed below. Very few CDR3 sequences were shared between tissue and blood.

The ends lost 6 bases at V and 1 base at J; junction bases unmatched: 8. The germline CDR1 and CDR2 sequences are MNHNS and SASEGT. This CDR3 is built from 16 residues. This clonotype was seen many times. Its antigen remains unknown. Amplification of TCR alpha and beta CDR3 regions from RNA used iRepertoire nested multiplex PCR. Input was roughly 85-400 ng of tissue mRNA or PBMC total RNA. TCRdb recomputed calls from the multiplex PCR reads with MiXCR, one row per CDR3 protein. The data contain under 200,000 distinct CDR3 sequences, more than 35% of them singletons. The receptor comes from a human donor with low-grade glioma or glioblastoma, undergoing nonglioma brain surgery, or in good health (not recorded which). This chain uses TRBV6-1 with TRBJ2-1, with 8 bases lining up with TRBD1. The source material was glioma tissue, nonneoplastic brain tissue, or PBMCs (not recorded which). Here the CDR3 DNA reads TGTGCCAGCAGGGAACAGGGGGGATCTTCCTACAATGAGCAGTTCTTC. This codes for CASREQGGSSYNEQFF.